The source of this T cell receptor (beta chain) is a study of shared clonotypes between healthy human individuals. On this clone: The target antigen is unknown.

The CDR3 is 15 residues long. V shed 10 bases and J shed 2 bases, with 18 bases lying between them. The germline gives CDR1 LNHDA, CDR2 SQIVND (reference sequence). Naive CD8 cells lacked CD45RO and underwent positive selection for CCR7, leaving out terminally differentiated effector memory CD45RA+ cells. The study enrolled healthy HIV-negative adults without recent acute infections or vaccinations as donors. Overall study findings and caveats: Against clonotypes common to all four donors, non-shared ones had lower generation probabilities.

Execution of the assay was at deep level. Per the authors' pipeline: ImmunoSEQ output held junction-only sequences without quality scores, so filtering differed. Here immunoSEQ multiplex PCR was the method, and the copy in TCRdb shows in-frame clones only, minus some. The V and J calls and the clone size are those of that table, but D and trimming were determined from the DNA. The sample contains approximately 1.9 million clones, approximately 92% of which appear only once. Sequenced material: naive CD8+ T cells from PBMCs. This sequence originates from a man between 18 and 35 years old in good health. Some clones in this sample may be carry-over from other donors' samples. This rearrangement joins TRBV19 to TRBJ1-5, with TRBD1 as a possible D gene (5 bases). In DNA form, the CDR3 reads TGTGCCACTAGGACAAGCAGGTGGGGCAATCAGCCCCAGCATTTT. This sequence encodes CATRTSRWGNQPQHF.